These 15 T cell receptor beta chains were sequenced from one sample in a study of blood T cell repertoires in COVID-19. Produced via immunoSEQ multiplex PCR; TCRdb's table is partial and in-frame only. The table has 75,000 to 100,000 clones, around nine tenths seen once; the top ten hold approximately 15%. Source material: peripheral blood. These receptor sequences come from a human donor in a cohort sampled during active COVID-19.

The chain combines TRBV29-1 with TRBJ2-7; perhaps TRBD2 as D (5 bases). V dropped 3 bases and J dropped 2 bases, with 11 bases sitting between them. Germline assignment: CDR1 SQVTM and CDR2 ANQGSEA. The length of the CDR3 is 13 residues. The CDR3 reads CSVELSGPYEQYF. In DNA form, the CDR3 reads TGCAGCGTTGAGTTGAGCGGTCCCTACGAGCAGTACTTC.

DNA of the CDR3: TGTGCCAGCAGCTTAGGGACAGGGTGGATGATGAACACTGAAGCTTTCTTT. It specifies CASSLGTGWMMNTEAFF. V gene TRBV7-2 combines with J gene TRBJ1-1; 8 bases line up with TRBD1. This CDR3 is 17 amino acids long. Germline values: CDR1 SGHTA, CDR2 FQGNSA. V lost 1 base to trimming and J lost 0 bases; unmatched junction nucleotides: 7.

This clone was seen more than once but under ten times. The chain uses TRBV7-9 and TRBJ2-7; D is undetermined. This CDR3 has 12 residues. Germline loops: CDR1 SEHNR, CDR2 FQNEAQ (reference sequence). V was cut by 10 bases and J by 6 bases, with 16 bases left in between. The CDR3 region is CATRGLGTEQYF. DNA of the CDR3: TGTGCCACTCGAGGCCTGGGTACCGAGCAGTACTTC.

The chain carries TRBV10-3 and TRBJ2-1, with TRBD1 matching over 7 bases. Germline-derived CDR1 and CDR2 are ENHRY and SYGVKD. The V segment lost 5 bases and the J segment 15 bases; nucleotides outside the gene matches: 7. The CDR3 loop spans 11 amino acids. This CDR3 is CAISPTGSLFF. Written as DNA, the CDR3 is TGTGCCATCAGTCCGACAGGGTCTTTGTTCTTC.

The gene calls are TRBV19 and TRBJ1-5; 9 bases fit TRBD1. There are 16 residues in the CDR3. With V trimmed by 1 base and J by 4 bases, 5 bases remained unmatched. The germline CDR1 and CDR2 sequences are LNHDA and SQIVND (reference sequence). DNA of the CDR3: TGTGCCAGTAGTATAGCCCGTGGACAGGGGAATCAGCCCCAGCATTTT. Protein sequence: CASSIARGQGNQPQHF. The whole variable domain, filled in from reference TRBV19 and TRBJ1-5, reads DGGITQSPKYLFRKEGQNVTLSCEQNLNHDAMYWYRQDPGQGLRLIYYSQIVNDFQKGDIAEGYSVSREKKESFPLTVTSAQKNPTAFYLCASSIARGQGNQPQHFGDGTRLSIL.

This clone was detected only once. The V gene is TRBV6-6, the J gene TRBJ2-7; D might be TRBD1 (6 bases). Between the trimmed V and J ends, which lost 5 bases and 4 bases, there was a span of 15 bases. The CDR3 has 14 residues. CDR1 MNHNY and CDR2 SVGAGI come from the germline V gene (reference sequence). For the CDR3, the DNA is TGTGCCAGCAGTGTTTCAGGGGATACTTACGAGCAGTACTTC. Protein sequence: CASSVSGDTYEQYF.

The chain couples TRBV19 to TRBJ1-5; 8 nucleotides agree with TRBD1. This CDR3 is built from 19 residues. Germline-derived CDR1 and CDR2 are LNHDA and SQIVND (reference sequence). V lost 5 bases to trimming and J lost 4 bases; unmatched junction nucleotides: 19. DNA of the CDR3: TGTGCCAGTAGTCTATTTCCGGACAGGGACCACCCGCGTAATCAGCCCCAGCATTTT. Translated, it gives CASSLFPDRDHPRNQPQHF.

The J gene is TRBJ2-7, the V gene TRBV10-1; 9 bases map to TRBD1. J lost 5 bases, V lost 0 bases, and 5 bases had no gene match. Germline-derived CDR1 and CDR2 are WNHNN and SYGVQD (reference sequence). This CDR3 spans 15 amino acids. CDR3 sequence reads: CASSESGGQGNEQYF. In nucleotides, the CDR3 is TGCGCCAGCAGTGAGTCGGGGGGACAGGGAAACGAGCAGTACTTC.

The V and J genes are TRBV5-4 and TRBJ1-2; 9 bases align to TRBD1. The V segment lost 3 bases and the J segment 3 bases; nucleotides outside the gene matches: 6. CDR3 length equals 15 residues. Germline V gene lookup returns CDR1 SGHNT and CDR2 YYREEE (reference sequence). CDR3 DNA: TGTGCCAGCAGCTCCGGACAGGGGACGGACTATGGCTACACCTTC. Its translation: CASSSGQGTDYGYTF.

J is TRBJ2-5 and V is TRBV7-8, with D maybe TRBD2 (6 bases). CDR1 and CDR2 (germline): SGHVS, FQNEAQ. The CDR3 loop spans 16 amino acids. The ends were cut back, 6 bases at V and 2 bases at J, with 19 bases in the middle. CDR3 bases: TGTGCCAGCAGGGGGGTGGGGACTTACGTTCAAGAGACCCAGTACTTC. It translates to CASRGVGTYVQETQYF.

The CDR3 nucleotides read TGTGCCAGCACCCTAGCGGGGGGCGCCTACAATGAGCAGTTCTTC. This gives the protein CASTLAGGAYNEQFF. The chain couples TRBV27 to TRBJ2-1; 11 positions match TRBD2. The CDR3 contains 15 residues. Losses at the gene ends were 7 bases for V and 2 bases for J; bases not matched to a gene: 4. Germline assignment: CDR1 MNHEY and CDR2 SMNVEV (reference sequence).

The chain uses TRBV6-5 and TRBJ1-1; TRBD1 matches 10 bases. Germline V lookup: CDR1 MNHEY, CDR2 SVGAGI. This CDR3 comprises 13 residues. J was trimmed by 8 bases and V by 8 bases; bases with no gene match: 8. The CDR3 protein is CASADRGLTEAFF. The CDR3 nucleotides read TGTGCCAGCGCCGACAGGGGGCTTACAGAAGCTTTCTTT.

The V and J genes are TRBV10-3 and TRBJ2-2; 7 bases line up with TRBD1. Germline trimming cut 0 bases from V and 1 base from J; bases unmatched to any gene: 2. Germline assignment: CDR1 ENHRY and CDR2 SYGVKD. This CDR3 has 16 residues. In DNA, the CDR3 is TGTGCCATCAGTGAGTCGTGGACAGGGAACACCGGGGAGCTGTTTTTT. Translated: CAISESWTGNTGELFF.

This rearrangement joins TRBV7-9 to TRBJ2-7, with D hard to call. V lost 5 bases and J 5 bases, leaving 10 bases between the germline ends. CDR3 size: 12 residues. CDR1 is SEHNR, CDR2 FQNEAQ, per germline (reference sequence). The CDR3 DNA sequence: TGTGCCAGCAGCCCAGGTACACACGAGCAGTACTTC. Translated: CASSPGTHEQYF.

The CDR3 bases are TGCGCCAGCAGCTTGGCGGGGATTATGAACACTGAAGCTTTCTTT. This sequence encodes CASSLAGIMNTEAFF. The chain is built from TRBV5-1 and TRBJ1-1; no definite D call. This CDR3 comprises 15 residues. Trimming removed 0 bases at V and 0 bases at J, with 9 bases between. Per germline, CDR1 SGHRS and CDR2 YFSETQ. Drawing the rest from reference TRBV5-1 and TRBJ1-1, the complete variable domain is KAGVTQTPRYLIKTRGQQVTLSCSPISGHRSVSWYQQTPGQGLQFLFEYFSETQRNKGNFPGRFSGRQFSNSRSEMNVSTLELGDSALYLCASSLAGIMNTEAFFGQGTRLTVV.